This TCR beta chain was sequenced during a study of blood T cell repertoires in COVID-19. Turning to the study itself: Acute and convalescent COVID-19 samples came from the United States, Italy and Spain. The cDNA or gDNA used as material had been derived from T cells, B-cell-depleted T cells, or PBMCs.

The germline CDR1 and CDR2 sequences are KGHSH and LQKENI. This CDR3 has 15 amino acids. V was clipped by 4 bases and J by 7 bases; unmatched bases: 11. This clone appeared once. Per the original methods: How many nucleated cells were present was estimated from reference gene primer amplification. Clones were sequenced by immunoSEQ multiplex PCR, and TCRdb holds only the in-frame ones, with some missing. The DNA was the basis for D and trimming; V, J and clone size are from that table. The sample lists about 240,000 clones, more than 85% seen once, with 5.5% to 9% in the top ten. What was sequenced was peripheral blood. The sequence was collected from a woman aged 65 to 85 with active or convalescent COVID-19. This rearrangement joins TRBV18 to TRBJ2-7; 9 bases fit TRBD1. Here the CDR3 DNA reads TGTGCCAGCTCACTGACCGGGACAGGGACTGGGGAGCAGTACTTC. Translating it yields CASSLTGTGTGEQYF.